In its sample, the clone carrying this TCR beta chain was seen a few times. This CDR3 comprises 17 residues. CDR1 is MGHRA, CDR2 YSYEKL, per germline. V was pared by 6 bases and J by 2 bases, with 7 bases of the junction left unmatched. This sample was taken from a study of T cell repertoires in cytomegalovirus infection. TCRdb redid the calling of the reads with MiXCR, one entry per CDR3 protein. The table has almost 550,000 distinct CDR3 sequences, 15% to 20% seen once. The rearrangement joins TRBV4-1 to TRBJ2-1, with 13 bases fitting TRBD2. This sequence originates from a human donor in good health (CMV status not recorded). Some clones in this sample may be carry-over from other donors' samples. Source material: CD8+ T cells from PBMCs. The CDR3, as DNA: TGCGCCAGCAGTCGGACTAGCGGGAGCATGACCTACAATGAGCAGTTCTTC. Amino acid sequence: CASSRTSGSMTYNEQFF.